This TCR beta chain was recorded in a study of regulatory T cells in long-lasting Graves disease. In this sample, this clonotype turned up a few times. The antigen is not known. Combining iRepertoire HTBI primers with Arm-PCR of CDR3 regions, the authors built TCR beta libraries. TCRdb redid the calling of the multiplex PCR reads with MiXCR, one entry per CDR3 protein. Of 500,000 to 800,000 distinct CDR3 sequences listed, approximately 29% are singletons. Whole-study results and caveats: Study was limited to peripheral blood, excluding thyroid tissue.

This sample's time point: persistent/refractory GD, antithyroid drugs over 5 years with positive TRAb. Making the TCR library involved RNA that had been extracted from PBMCs. The CDR3 length is 13 residues. Trimming removed 5 bases at V and 1 base at J, with 8 bases between. Germline CDR1 MNHEY, CDR2 SVGEGT. This receptor was identified in a female donor with Graves disease. Sample: peripheral blood mononuclear cells (PBMCs), taken when the disease was refractory, from a patient treated with antithyroid drugs. The V gene is TRBV6-2 or TRBV6-3, the J gene TRBJ1-1, with D unclear. CDR3 residues: CASSRPKNTEAFF. DNA of the CDR3: TGTGCCAGCAGTCGACCGAAGAACACTGAAGCTTTCTTT.